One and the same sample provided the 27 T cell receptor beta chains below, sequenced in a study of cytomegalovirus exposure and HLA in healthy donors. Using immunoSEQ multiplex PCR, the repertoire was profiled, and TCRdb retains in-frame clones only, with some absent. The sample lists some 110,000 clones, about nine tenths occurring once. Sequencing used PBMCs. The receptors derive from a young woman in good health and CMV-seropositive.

As DNA, the CDR3 is TGCGCCAGCAGCATGGTCCAGACAGGGGAAGATACGCAGTATTTT. This translates into CASSMVQTGEDTQYF. The chain links TRBV5-1 to TRBJ2-3; 8 nucleotides align to TRBD1. The V gene's germline CDR1 is SGHRS and CDR2 YFSETQ. This CDR3 has 15 amino acids. Trimming cost V 4 bases and J 5 bases; bases outside gene matches: 9. Complete variable domain (other parts from reference TRBV5-1 and TRBJ2-3): KAGVTQTPRYLIKTRGQQVTLSCSPISGHRSVSWYQQTPGQGLQFLFEYFSETQRNKGNFPGRFSGRQFSNSRSEMNVSTLELGDSALYLCASSMVQTGEDTQYFGPGTRLTVL.

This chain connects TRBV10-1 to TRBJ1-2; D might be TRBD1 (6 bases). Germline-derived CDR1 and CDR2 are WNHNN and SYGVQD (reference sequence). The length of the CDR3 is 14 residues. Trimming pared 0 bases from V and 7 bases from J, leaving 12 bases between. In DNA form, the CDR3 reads TGCGCCAGCAGTGAGTCCCCCGGGGACACTGGCTACACCTTC. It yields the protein CASSESPGDTGYTF.

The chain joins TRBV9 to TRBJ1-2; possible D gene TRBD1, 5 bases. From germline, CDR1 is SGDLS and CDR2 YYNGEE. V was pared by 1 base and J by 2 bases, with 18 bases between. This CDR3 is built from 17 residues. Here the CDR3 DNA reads TGTGCCAGCAGCGTAAACCCCAGGGCAGGGATGAACTATGGCTACACCTTC. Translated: CASSVNPRAGMNYGYTF.

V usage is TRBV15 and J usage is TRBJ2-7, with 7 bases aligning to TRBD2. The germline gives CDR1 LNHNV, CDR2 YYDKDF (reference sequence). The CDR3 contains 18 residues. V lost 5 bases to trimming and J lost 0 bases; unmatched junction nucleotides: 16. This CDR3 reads CATSGSLPLRGISYEQYF. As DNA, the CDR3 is TGTGCCACCAGCGGCAGTCTCCCCTTGCGGGGGATCTCCTACGAGCAGTACTTC.

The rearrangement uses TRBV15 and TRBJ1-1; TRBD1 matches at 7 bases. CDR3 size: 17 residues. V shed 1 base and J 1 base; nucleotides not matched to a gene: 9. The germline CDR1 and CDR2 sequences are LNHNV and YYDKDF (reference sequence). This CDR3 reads CATSRGGQGVKNTEAFF. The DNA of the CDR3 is TGTGCCACCAGCAGAGGGGGGCAGGGGGTAAAGAACACTGAAGCTTTCTTT.

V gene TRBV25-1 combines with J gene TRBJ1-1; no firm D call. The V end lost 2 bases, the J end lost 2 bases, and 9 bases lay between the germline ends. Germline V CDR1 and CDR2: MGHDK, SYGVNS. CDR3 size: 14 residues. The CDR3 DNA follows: TGTGCCAGCAGTGAAGAGAATCCAAACACTGAAGCTTTCTTT. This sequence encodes CASSEENPNTEAFF.

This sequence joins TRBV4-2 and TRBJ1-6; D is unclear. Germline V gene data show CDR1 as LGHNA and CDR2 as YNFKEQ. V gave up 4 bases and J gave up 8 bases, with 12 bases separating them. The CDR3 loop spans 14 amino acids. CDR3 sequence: CASSLEQLDSPLHF. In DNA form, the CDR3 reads TGTGCCAGCAGCCTGGAACAGTTGGATTCACCCCTCCACTTT.

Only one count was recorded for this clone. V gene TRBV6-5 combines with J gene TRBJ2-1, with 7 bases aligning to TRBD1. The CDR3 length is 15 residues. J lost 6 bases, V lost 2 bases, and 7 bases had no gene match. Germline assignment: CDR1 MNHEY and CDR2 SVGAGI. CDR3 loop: CASSYLPDRANEQFF. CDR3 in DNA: TGTGCCAGCAGTTACCTTCCCGACAGGGCCAATGAGCAGTTCTTC.

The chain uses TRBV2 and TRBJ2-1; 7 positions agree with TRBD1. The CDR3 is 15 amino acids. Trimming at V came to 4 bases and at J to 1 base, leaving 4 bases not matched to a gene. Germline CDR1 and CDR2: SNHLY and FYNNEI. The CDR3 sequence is CASSVTGPSYNEQFF. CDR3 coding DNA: TGTGCCAGCAGTGTGACAGGGCCGTCCTACAATGAGCAGTTCTTC.

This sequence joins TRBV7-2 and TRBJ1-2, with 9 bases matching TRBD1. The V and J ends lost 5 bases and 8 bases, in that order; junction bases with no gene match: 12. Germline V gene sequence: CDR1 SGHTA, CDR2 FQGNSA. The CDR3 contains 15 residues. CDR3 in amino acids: CASSTYRDRVRGYTF. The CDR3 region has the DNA TGTGCCAGCAGCACCTACCGGGACAGGGTTCGGGGCTACACCTTC.

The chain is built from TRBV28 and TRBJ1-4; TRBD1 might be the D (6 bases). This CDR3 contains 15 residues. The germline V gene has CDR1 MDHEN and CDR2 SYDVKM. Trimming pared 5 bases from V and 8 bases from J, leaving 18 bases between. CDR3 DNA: TGTGCCAGCAGTCTCCCCGGGACAAGCGGCGAAAAACTGTTTTTT. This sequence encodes CASSLPGTSGEKLFF.

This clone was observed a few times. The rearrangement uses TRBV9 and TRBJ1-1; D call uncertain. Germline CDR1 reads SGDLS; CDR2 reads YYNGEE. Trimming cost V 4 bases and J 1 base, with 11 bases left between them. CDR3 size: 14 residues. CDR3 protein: CASSPPYGNTEAFF. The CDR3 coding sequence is TGTGCCAGCAGCCCTCCCTACGGGAACACTGAAGCTTTCTTT.

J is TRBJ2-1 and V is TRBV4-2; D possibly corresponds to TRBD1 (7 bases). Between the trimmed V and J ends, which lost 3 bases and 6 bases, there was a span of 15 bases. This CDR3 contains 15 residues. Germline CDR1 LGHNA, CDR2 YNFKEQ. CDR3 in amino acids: CASSQQTQGGNEQFF. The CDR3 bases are TGTGCCAGCAGCCAGCAGACTCAGGGGGGCAATGAGCAGTTCTTC.

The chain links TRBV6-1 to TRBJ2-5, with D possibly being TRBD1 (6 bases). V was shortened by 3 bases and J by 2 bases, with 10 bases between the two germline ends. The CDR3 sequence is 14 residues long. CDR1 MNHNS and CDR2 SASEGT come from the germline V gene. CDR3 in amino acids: CASSERTAQETQYF. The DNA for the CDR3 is TGTGCCAGCAGTGAGCGGACAGCACAAGAGACCCAGTACTTC.

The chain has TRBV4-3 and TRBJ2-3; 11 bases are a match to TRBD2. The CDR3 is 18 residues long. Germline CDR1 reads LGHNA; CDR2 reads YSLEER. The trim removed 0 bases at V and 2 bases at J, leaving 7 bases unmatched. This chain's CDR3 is CASSQEYVAGGDTDTQYF. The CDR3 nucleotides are TGCGCCAGCAGCCAAGAATATGTAGCGGGGGGGGACACAGATACGCAGTATTTT.

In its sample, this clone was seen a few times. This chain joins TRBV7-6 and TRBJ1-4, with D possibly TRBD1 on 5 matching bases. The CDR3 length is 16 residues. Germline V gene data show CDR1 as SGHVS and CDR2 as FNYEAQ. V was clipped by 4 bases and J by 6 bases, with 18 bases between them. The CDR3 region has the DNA TGTGCCAGCAGCTCACCCAGGGAAGGGGTTGATGAAAAACTGTTTTTT. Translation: CASSSPREGVDEKLFF.

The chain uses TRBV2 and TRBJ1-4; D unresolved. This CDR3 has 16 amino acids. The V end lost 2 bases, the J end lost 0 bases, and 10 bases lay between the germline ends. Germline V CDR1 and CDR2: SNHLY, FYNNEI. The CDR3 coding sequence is TGTGCCAGCAGTGAAAGGAGGGTTGCAACTAATGAAAAACTGTTTTTT. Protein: CASSERRVATNEKLFF.

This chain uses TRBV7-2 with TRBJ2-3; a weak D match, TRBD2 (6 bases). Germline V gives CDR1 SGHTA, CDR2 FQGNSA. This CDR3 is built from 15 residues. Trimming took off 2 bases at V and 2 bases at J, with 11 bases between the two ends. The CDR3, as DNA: TGTGCCAGCAGCTTACCGGGGGACTTCACAGATACGCAGTATTTT. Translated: CASSLPGDFTDTQYF.

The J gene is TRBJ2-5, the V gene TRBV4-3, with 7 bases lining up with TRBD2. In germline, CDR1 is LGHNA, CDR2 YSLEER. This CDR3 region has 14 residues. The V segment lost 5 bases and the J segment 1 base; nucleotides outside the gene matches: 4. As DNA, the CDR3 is TGCGCCAGCAGCGAAGGACTAGGCCAAGAGACCCAGTACTTC. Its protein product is CASSEGLGQETQYF.

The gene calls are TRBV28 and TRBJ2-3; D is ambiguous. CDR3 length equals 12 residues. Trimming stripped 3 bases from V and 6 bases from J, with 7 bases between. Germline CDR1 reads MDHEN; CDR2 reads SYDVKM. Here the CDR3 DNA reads TGTGCCAGCAGTTTTAGTACGGATACGCAGTATTTT. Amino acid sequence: CASSFSTDTQYF.

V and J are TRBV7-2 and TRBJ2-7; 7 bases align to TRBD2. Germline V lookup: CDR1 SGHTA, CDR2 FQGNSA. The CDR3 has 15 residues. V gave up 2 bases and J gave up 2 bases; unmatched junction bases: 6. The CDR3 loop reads CASSLFRGGAYEQYF. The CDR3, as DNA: TGTGCCAGCAGCTTATTCCGTGGGGGGGCCTACGAGCAGTACTTC. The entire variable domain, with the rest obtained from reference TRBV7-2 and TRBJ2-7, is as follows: GAGVSQSPSNKVTEKGKDVELRCDPISGHTALYWYRQSLGQGLEFLIYFQGNSAPDKSGLPSDRFSAERTGGSVSTLTIQRTQQEDSAVYLCASSLFRGGAYEQYFGPGTRLTVT.

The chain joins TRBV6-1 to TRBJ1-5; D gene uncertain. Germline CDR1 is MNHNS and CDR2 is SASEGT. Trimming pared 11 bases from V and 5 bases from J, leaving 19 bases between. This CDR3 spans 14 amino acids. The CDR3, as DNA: TGTGCCGCCTCGGGCGGGCTCTCGGATCAGCCCCAGCATTTT. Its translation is CAASGGLSDQPQHF.

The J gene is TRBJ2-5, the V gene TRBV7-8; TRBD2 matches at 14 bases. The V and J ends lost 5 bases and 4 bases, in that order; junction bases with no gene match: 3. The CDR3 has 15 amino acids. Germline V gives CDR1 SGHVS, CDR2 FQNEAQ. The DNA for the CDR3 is TGTGCCAGCAGCCTTGGACTAGCGGGGGGAGAGACCCAGTACTTC. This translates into CASSLGLAGGETQYF.

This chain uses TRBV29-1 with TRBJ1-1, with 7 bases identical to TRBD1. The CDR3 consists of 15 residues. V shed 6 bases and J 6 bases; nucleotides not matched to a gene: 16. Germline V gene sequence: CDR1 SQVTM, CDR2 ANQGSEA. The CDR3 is CSVANRQGGPAEAFF. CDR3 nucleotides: TGCAGCGTCGCGAATCGACAGGGAGGCCCTGCTGAAGCTTTCTTT.

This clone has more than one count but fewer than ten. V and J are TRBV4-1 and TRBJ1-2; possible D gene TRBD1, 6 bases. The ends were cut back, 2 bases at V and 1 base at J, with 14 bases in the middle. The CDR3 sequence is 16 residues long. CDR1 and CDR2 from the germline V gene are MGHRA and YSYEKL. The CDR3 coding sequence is TGCGCCAGCAGCCAAACACCCCGGACAGATAACTATGGCTACACCTTC. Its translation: CASSQTPRTDNYGYTF.

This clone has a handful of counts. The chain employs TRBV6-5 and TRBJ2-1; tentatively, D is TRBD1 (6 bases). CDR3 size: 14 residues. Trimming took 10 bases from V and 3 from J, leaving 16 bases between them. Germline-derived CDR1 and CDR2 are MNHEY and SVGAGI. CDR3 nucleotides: TGTGCCACCGAGACAGGACCACTCTACAATGAGCAGTTCTTC. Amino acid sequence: CATETGPLYNEQFF.

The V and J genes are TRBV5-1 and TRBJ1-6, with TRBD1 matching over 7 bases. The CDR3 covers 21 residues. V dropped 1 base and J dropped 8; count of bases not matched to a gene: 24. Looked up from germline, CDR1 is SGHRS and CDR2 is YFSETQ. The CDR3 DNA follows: TGCGCCAGCAGCTTGAAAGCAGGGGGGACCCCTTTTACTTGGGCGTATTCACCCCTCCACTTT. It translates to CASSLKAGGTPFTWAYSPLHF.